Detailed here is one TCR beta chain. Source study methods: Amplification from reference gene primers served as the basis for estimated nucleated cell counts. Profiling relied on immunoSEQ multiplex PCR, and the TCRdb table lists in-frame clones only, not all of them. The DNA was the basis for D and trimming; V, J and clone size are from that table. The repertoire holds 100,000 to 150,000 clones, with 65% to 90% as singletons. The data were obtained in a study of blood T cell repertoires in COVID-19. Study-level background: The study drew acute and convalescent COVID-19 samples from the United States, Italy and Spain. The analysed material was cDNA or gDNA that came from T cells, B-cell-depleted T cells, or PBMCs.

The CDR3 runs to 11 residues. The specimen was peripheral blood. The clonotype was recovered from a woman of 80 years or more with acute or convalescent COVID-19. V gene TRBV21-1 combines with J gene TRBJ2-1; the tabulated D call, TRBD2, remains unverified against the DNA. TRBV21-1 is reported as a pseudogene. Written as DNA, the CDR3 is TGTGCCAGCAGCTTGACTCAGGAGCAGTTCTTC. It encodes CASSLTQEQFF.